Listed below are T cell receptor beta chains from one sample, sequenced in a study of T cell clones after liver transplantation. Method: immunoSEQ multiplex PCR; TCRdb's copy keeps in-frame clones and lacks some. Of roughly 15,000 clones in the sample, around 90% were seen once. The material sequenced was CD8+ T cells from blood, taken before liver transplant. Source of these receptors: a human donor who received a liver transplant. Each CDR3 is given with its conserved first and last residue. A D gene is named only where the DNA matches it firmly. Not all rows give a size; the values are once, few, many and, for expanded clones, a class.

TRBJ1-1	.	TRBV9	.	CASSPPDRFGDTEAFF	TGTGCCAGCAGCCCGCCTGACAGGTTCGGTGACACTGAAGCTTTCTTT
TRBJ2-4	.	TRBV5-1	.	CASSPGDWQYF	TGCGCCAGCAGTCCAGGGGATTGGCAGTACTTC
TRBJ2-5	.	TRBV1	.	CTSSQDSSSTKETQYF	TGCACCAGCAGCCAAGATTCGTCTAGCACAAAAGAGACCCAGTACTTC
TRBJ1-1	TRBD1	TRBV27	.	CASSRIQGTEAFF	TGTGCCAGCAGCCGAATACAGGGGACTGAAGCTTTCTTT
TRBJ2-1	TRBD2	TRBV19	.	CASSFWTRLDEQFF	TGTGCCAGTAGTTTCTGGACTAGGTTGGATGAGCAGTTCTTC
TRBJ2-5	TRBD1	TRBV5-4	.	CASSLAGGAETQYF	TGTGCCAGCAGCTTGGCAGGGGGCGCGGAGACCCAGTACTTC
TRBJ1-4	TRBD1	TRBV5-1	.	CASSLFRGRDEKLFF	TGCGCCAGCAGCTTGTTCAGGGGGCGGGATGAAAAACTGTTTTTT
TRBJ2-7	.	TRBV6-4	.	CASSEVASPSYEQYF	TGTGCCAGCAGTGAGGTAGCGAGCCCTTCCTACGAGCAGTACTTC
TRBJ1-1	.	TRBV15	once	CATSPQDSLNTEAFF	TGTGCCACCAGCCCACAGGACAGCTTGAACACTGAAGCTTTCTTT
TRBJ2-2	.	TRBV10-3	.	CAISERGGNTGELFF	TGTGCCATCAGTGAGAGGGGCGGTAACACCGGGGAGCTGTTTTTT
TRBJ2-6	.	TRBV9	.	CASARGPSGANVLTF	TGTGCCAGCGCGCGGGGCCCGAGTGGGGCCAACGTCCTGACTTTC
TRBJ2-5	.	TRBV2	.	CATKLGAQYF	TGTGCCACCAAACTGGGGGCCCAGTACTTC
TRBJ2-1	.	TRBV2	.	CASDIEQFF	TGTGCCAGCGACATTGAGCAGTTCTTC
TRBJ2-3	.	TRBV28	once	CASSSLDTQYF	TGTGCCAGCAGCTCGCTGGATACGCAGTATTTT
TRBJ2-7	TRBD2	TRBV10-1	.	CASSDIAGGYEQYF	TGCGCCAGCAGTGATATAGCGGGAGGCTACGAGCAGTACTTC
TRBJ2-3	.	TRBV5-1	once	CASSQVGDTQYF	TGCGCCAGCAGTCAAGTAGGTGATACGCAGTATTTT
TRBJ1-5	.	TRBV19	.	CASSIGAYQPQHF	TGTGCCAGTAGTATAGGGGCCTATCAGCCCCAGCATTTT
TRBJ2-3	.	TRBV5-6	.	CASIREGTGADTQYF	TGTGCCAGCATAAGAGAGGGGACGGGCGCAGATACGCAGTATTTT
TRBJ1-2	.	TRBV15	few	CATSRPTGPNYGYTF	TGTGCCACCAGCAGACCGACAGGACCTAACTATGGCTACACCTTC
TRBJ2-7	TRBD1	TRBV2	.	CASIGQGYEQYF	TGTGCCAGCATTGGACAGGGATACGAGCAGTACTTC
TRBJ2-1	TRBD2	TRBV4-3	.	CASSQDFQTSVYNEQFF	TGCGCCAGCAGCCAAGATTTTCAGACTAGCGTATACAATGAGCAGTTCTTC
TRBJ1-2	.	TRBV7-9	.	CASSSDQDYGYTF	TGTGCCAGCAGCTCCGACCAGGACTATGGCTACACCTTC
TRBJ2-3	TRBD2	TRBV29-1	.	CSVGGSGDTQYF	TGCAGCGTTGGCGGGAGCGGCGATACGCAGTATTTT
TRBJ1-1	.	TRBV2	.	CASVGPRAFF	TGTGCCAGCGTGGGGCCAAGGGCTTTCTTT
TRBJ1-5	.	TRBV7-2	.	CASSPDGSLSNQPQHF	TGTGCCAGCAGCCCCGATGGGTCCCTTAGCAATCAGCCCCAGCATTTT
TRBJ1-4	.	TRBV7-9	.	CASSLIPGNNEKLFF	TGTGCCAGCAGCTTAATCCCAGGGAACAATGAAAAACTGTTTTTT